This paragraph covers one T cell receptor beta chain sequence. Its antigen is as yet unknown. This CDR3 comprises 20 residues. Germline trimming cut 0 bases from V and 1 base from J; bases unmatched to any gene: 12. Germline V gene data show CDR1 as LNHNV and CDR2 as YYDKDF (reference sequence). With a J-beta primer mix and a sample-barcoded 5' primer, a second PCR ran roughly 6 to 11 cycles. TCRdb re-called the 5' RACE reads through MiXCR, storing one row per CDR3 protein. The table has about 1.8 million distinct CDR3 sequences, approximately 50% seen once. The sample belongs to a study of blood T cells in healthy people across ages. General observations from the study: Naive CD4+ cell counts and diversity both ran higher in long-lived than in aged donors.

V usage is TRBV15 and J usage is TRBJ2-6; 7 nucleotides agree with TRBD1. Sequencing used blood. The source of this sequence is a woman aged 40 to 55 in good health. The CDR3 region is CATSRERTGLKLSGANVLTF. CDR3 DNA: TGTGCCACCAGCAGAGAGCGGACAGGACTTAAACTTTCTGGGGCCAACGTCCTGACTTTC.